The T cell receptor beta chain described here comes from a study of CXCR3-negative and CXCR3-positive naive CD8 T cells. Findings and limits, study-wide: TRBV-TRBJ usage was similar across naive CXCR3 subsets but distinct in memory cells. Cryopreservation partially lowered CXCR3 expression, so most assays used fresh PBMCs.

Germline V lookup: CDR1 MNHEY, CDR2 SVGEGT. CDR3 length: 13 residues. Each TRB cDNA library was prepared by 5' RACE (with UMI labels). TCRdb re-called the 5' RACE reads and gives one entry per CDR3 protein, without DNA. This table holds some 39,000 distinct CDR3 sequences. As regards this clonotype: Its cognate antigen is unknown.

Material for sequencing was naive CXCR3- CD8+ T cells from blood. Subset described: CD45RO-CCR7+CD27+CD95- naive CD8+ T cells lacking CXCR3 (TNR3-). This rearrangement joins TRBV6-2 or TRBV6-3 to TRBJ1-5. This TCR came from a human donor in good health. Some clones in this sample may be carry-over from other donors' samples. The CDR3 reads CASSYSENQPQHF.